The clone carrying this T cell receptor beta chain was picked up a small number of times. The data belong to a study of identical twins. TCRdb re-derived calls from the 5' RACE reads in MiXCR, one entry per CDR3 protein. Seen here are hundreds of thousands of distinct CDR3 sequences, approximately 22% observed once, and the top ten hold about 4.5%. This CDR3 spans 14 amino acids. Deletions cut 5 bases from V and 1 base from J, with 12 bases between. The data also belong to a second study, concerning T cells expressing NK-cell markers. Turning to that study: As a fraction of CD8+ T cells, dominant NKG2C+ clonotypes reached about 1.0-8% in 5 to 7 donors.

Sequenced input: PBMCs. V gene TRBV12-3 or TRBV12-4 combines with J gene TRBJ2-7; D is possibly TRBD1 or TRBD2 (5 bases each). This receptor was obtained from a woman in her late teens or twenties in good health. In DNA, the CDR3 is TGTGCCAGCAGTAGGGACGGCCTATCCTACGAGCAGTACTTC. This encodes CASSRDGLSYEQYF.